The 4 T cell receptor beta chains given below trace back to one sample, sequenced in a study of blood T cell repertoires in COVID-19. Data came from immunoSEQ multiplex PCR; TCRdb stores just in-frame clones and leaves some out. The sample comprises 200,000 to 250,000 clones, 65% to 85% of which are singletons, and roughly 6.2% rests with the top ten. Sequenced material: PBMCs or T cells enriched from blood (not recorded which). The source is a woman between 40 and 55 years old who had recovered from COVID-19.

The chain employs TRBV5-4 and TRBJ2-1, with 7 bases that match TRBD1. The V gene end was trimmed by 4 bases and the J gene end by 3 bases; junction bases not matched to a gene: 10. CDR1 and CDR2 from the germline V gene are SGHNT and YYREEE (reference sequence). The CDR3 is 16 residues long. For the CDR3, the DNA is TGTGCCAGCAGCCCTAAGACAGGGAAGGACTACAATGAGCAGTTCTTC. This gives the protein CASSPKTGKDYNEQFF.

This chain links TRBV5-5 with TRBJ1-1; 8 bases are a match to TRBD1. The CDR3 has 15 amino acids. Per the germline V gene, CDR1 is SGHKS and CDR2 is YYEKEE (reference sequence). The V segment lost 4 bases and the J segment 4 bases; nucleotides outside the gene matches: 9. The CDR3 sequence is CASSPRQGRSTEAFF. The CDR3 nucleotides read TGTGCCAGCAGCCCACGACAGGGGAGGAGCACTGAAGCTTTCTTT.

This chain uses TRBV28 with TRBJ1-2, with 7 bases aligning to TRBD1. The CDR3 has 15 residues. Germline V gene sequence: CDR1 MDHEN, CDR2 SYDVKM. J lost 3 bases, V lost 5 bases, and 9 bases had no gene match. CDR3 nucleotides: TGTGCCAGCAGTGAACAGGGGAGATCTGACTATGGCTACACCTTC. Translation gives CASSEQGRSDYGYTF.

About this clone itself: This sample includes further DNA sequences coding for the same CDR3. J is TRBJ2-2 and V is TRBV24-1, with D possibly being TRBD2 (6 bases). From germline, CDR1 is KGHDR and CDR2 SFDVKD. The length of the CDR3 is 14 residues. Trimming left V 2 bases short and J 5 bases short, with 8 bases between. The DNA for the CDR3 is TGTGCCACCAGTGATTACCGGGGGACCGGGGAGCTGTTTTTT. This translates into CATSDYRGTGELFF.